A selection of T cell receptor beta chains follows, all from one sample in a study of cytomegalovirus exposure and HLA in healthy donors. Generated by immunoSEQ multiplex PCR, the TCRdb table keeps only in-frame clones and is missing some. The sample holds 150,000 or so clones; 75% are singletons and the top ten take approximately 3.2%. The sample was PBMCs. These TCRs come from a man aged 35 to 55 in good health and CMV-seronegative. Each CDR3 is given with its conserved first and last residue. D genes are given only for firm matches. Clone size is not always given. Where it is, it says once, few, many or a class for expanded clones.

len: 15; j_gene: TRBJ2-1; v_gene: TRBV4-1; d_gene: .; abundance: .; CDR3nt: TGCGCCAGCAGCCCATCACCGCGGGATGACAATGAGCAGTTCTTC; CDR3aa: CASSPSPRDDNEQFF
len: 14; j_gene: TRBJ2-4; v_gene: TRBV28; d_gene: TRBD2; abundance: .; CDR3nt: TGTGCCAGCAGTTTCCAGCCGGGGGGAAACATTCAGTACTTC; CDR3aa: CASSFQPGGNIQYF
len: 13; j_gene: TRBJ1-1; v_gene: TRBV10-2; d_gene: .; abundance: .; CDR3nt: TGCGCCAGCAGTGCAACAGGGAACACTGAAGCTTTCTTT; CDR3aa: CASSATGNTEAFF
len: 16; j_gene: TRBJ2-1; v_gene: TRBV18; d_gene: TRBD1; abundance: .; CDR3nt: TGTGCCAGCTCACCAAGAGGACAGGGTGTTTGGAATGAGCAGTTCTTC; CDR3aa: CASSPRGQGVWNEQFF
len: 14; j_gene: TRBJ1-1; v_gene: TRBV9; d_gene: TRBD1; abundance: .; CDR3nt: TGTGCCAGCAGCGTTGGGACAGGGGGGACTGAAGCTTTCTTT; CDR3aa: CASSVGTGGTEAFF
len: 13; j_gene: TRBJ2-5; v_gene: TRBV15; d_gene: .; abundance: once; CDR3nt: TGTGCCACCAGCCGTGGCACACAAGAGACCCAGTACTTC; CDR3aa: CATSRGTQETQYF
len: 14; j_gene: TRBJ2-2; v_gene: TRBV28; d_gene: TRBD1; abundance: .; CDR3nt: TGTGCCAGCAGCCTAGACAGGGGTGTCGGGGAGCTGTTTTTT; CDR3aa: CASSLDRGVGELFF
len: 13; j_gene: TRBJ2-7; v_gene: TRBV4-1; d_gene: .; abundance: .; CDR3nt: TGCGCCAGCAGCCTAACAGGGATCTACGAGCAGTACTTC; CDR3aa: CASSLTGIYEQYF
len: 15; j_gene: TRBJ2-7; v_gene: TRBV11-2; d_gene: TRBD1; abundance: .; CDR3nt: TGTGCCAGCAGCTCAAACAGGGGGCATCTCTACGAGCAGTACTTC; CDR3aa: CASSSNRGHLYEQYF
len: 17; j_gene: TRBJ2-1; v_gene: TRBV15; d_gene: TRBD2; abundance: few; CDR3nt: TGTGCCACCAGCAGAGGAGCTAGCGGGGGGCCGTACAATGAGCAGTTCTTC; CDR3aa: CATSRGASGGPYNEQFF